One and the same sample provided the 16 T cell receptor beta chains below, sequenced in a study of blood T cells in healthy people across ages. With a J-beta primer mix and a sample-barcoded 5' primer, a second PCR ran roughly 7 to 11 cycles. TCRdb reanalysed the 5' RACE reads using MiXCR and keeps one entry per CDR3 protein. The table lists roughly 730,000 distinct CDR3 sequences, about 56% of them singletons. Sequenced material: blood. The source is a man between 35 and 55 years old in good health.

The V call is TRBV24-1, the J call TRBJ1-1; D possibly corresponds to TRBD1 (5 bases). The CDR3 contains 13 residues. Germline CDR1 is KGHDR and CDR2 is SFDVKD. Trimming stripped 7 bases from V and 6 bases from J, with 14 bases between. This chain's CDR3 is CATSQGDHPEAFF. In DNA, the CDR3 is TGTGCCACCAGCCAGGGAGACCATCCTGAAGCTTTCTTT.

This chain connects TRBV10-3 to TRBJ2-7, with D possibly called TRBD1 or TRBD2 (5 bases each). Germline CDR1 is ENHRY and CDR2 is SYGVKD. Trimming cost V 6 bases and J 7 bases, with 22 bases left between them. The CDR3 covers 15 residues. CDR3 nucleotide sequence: TGTGCCATCAGGGAGGCAGGGTCAGCGAGGTGGGAGCAGTACTTC. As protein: CAIREAGSARWEQYF.

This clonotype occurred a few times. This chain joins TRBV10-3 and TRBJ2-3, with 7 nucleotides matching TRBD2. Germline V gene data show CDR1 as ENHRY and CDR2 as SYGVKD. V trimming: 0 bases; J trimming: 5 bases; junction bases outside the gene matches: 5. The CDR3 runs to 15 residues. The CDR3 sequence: CAISESLGGIDTQYF. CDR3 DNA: TGTGCCATCAGTGAGTCGCTGGGAGGGATAGATACGCAGTATTTT.

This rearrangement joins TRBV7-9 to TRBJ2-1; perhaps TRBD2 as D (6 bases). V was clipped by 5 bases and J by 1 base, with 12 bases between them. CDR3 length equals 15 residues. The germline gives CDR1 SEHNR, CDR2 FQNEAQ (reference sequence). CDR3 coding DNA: TGTGCCAGCAGCCTCCTCGGGGGTTCCTACAATGAGCAGTTCTTC. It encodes CASSLLGGSYNEQFF.

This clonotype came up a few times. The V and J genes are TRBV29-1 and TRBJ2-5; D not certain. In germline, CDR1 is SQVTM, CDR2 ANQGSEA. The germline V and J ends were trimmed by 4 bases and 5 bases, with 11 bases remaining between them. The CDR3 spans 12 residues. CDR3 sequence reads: CSVVPTSETQYF. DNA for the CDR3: TGCAGCGTTGTCCCGACCTCGGAGACCCAGTACTTC.

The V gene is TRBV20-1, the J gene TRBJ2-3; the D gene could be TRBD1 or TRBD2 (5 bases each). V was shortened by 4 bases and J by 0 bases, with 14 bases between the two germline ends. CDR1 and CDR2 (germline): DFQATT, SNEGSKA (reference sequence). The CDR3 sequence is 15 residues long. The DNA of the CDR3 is TGCAGTGCTACCACGGGACGAACTAGCACAGATACGCAGTATTTT. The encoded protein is CSATTGRTSTDTQYF.

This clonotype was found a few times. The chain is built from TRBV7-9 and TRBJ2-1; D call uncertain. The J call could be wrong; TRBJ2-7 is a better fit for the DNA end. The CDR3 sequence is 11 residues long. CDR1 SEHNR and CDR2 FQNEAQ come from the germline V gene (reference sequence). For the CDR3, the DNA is TGTGCCAGCGGCCACTACAATGAGCAGTACTTC. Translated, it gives CASGHYNEQYF.

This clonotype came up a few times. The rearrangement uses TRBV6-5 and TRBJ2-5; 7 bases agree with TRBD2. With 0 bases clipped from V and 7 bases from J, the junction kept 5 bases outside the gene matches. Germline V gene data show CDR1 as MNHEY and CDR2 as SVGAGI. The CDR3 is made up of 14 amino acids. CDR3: CASSYSLAAGTQYF. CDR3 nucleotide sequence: TGTGCCAGCAGTTACTCCCTAGCGGCTGGGACCCAGTACTTC.

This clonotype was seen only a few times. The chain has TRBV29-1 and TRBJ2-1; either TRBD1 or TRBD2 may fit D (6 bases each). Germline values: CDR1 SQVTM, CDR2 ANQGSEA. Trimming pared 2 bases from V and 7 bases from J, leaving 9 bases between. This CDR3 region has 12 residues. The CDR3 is CSVEIGGNEQFF. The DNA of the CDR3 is TGCAGCGTTGAAATAGGGGGGAATGAGCAGTTCTTC.

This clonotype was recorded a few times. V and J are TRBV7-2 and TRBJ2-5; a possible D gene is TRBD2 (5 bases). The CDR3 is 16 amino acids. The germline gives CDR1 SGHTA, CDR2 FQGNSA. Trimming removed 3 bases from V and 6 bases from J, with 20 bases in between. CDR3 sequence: CASSFPPIKGGQTQYF. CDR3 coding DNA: TGTGCCAGCAGCTTCCCTCCTATCAAAGGAGGTCAGACCCAGTACTTC.

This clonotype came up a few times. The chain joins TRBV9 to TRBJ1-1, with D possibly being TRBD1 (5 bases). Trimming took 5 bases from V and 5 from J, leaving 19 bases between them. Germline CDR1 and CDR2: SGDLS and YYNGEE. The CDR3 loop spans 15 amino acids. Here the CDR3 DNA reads TGTGCCAGCAGAAGGGAGTGGGGGACGGGAACTGAAGCTTTCTTT. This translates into CASRREWGTGTEAFF.

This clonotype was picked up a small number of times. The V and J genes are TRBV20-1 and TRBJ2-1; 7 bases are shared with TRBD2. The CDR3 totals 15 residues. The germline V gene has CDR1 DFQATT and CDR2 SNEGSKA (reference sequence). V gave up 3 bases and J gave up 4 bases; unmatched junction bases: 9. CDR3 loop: CSASPREALYNEQFF. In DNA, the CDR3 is TGCAGTGCTAGTCCCCGGGAGGCCCTATACAATGAGCAGTTCTTC.

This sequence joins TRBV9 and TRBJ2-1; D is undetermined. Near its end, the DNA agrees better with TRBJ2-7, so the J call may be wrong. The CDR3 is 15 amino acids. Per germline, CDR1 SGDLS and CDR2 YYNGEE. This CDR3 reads CASSADGSSYNEQYF. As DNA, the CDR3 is TGTGCCAGCAGCGCCGACGGAAGCTCCTACAATGAGCAGTACTTC.

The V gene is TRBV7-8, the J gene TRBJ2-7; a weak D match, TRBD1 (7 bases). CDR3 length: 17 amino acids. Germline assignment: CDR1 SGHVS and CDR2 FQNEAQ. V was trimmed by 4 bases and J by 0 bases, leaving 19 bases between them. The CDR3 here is CASSSRPRQGLSYEQYF. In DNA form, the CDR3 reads TGTGCCAGCAGCTCACGGCCCCGACAGGGACTCTCCTACGAGCAGTACTTC. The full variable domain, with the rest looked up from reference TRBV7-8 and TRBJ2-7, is GAGVSQSPRYKVAKRGQDVALRCDPISGHVSLFWYQQALGQGPEFLTYFQNEAQLDKSGLPSDRFFAERPEGSVSTLKIQRTQQEDSAVYLCASSSRPRQGLSYEQYFGPGTRLTVT.

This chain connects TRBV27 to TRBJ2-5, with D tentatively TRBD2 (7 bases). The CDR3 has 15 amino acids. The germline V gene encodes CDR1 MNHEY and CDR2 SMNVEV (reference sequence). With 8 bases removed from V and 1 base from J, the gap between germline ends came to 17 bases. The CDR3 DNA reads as TGTGCCAGCGGCCGGGCGGGGGCACCCCAAGAGACCCAGTACTTC. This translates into CASGRAGAPQETQYF.

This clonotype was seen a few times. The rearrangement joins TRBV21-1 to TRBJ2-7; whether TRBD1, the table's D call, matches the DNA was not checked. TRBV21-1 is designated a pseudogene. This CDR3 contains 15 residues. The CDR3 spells CASSKAGQGSREQYF. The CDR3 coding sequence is TGTGCCAGCAGCAAAGCGGGACAGGGGTCACGCGAGCAGTACTTC.